These T cell receptor beta chains were read from a single sample in a study of T cell responses to AZD1222 COVID-19 vaccine. TCRdb's table, derived via immunoSEQ multiplex PCR, lists solely in-frame clones and lacks some. The table lists about 160,000 clones, 94% of them singletons. Specimen: peripheral blood, collected on day 0 of AZD1222 vaccination. The receptors here all came from an adult in good health. Both conserved end residues are part of each CDR3. Fields, in order: CDR3 protein, CDR3 DNA, V gene, J gene, D gene, clone size. A D gene is named only where the DNA matches it firmly. A clone size is listed for some rows: how often the clone was seen (once, few, many), or a class if it is expanded.

cdr3_aa: CASSLGGNEKLFF
cdr3_nt: TGTGCCAGCAGCTTAGGGGGTAATGAAAAACTGTTTTTT
v_call: TRBV7-9
j_call: TRBJ1-4
d_call: NA
clone_size: NA

cdr3_aa: CASTWTGTDGYTF
cdr3_nt: TGTGCCAGTACTTGGACAGGGACCGATGGCTACACCTTC
v_call: TRBV19
j_call: TRBJ1-2
d_call: TRBD1
clone_size: NA

cdr3_aa: CASSVVQGSNQPQHF
cdr3_nt: TGTGCCAGCAGCGTAGTACAGGGAAGCAATCAGCCCCAGCATTTT
v_call: TRBV9
j_call: TRBJ1-5
d_call: NA
clone_size: NA

cdr3_aa: CAIQGSTGELFF
cdr3_nt: TGTGCCATACAGGGAAGCACCGGGGAGCTGTTTTTT
v_call: TRBV21-1
j_call: TRBJ2-2
d_call: NA
clone_size: NA

cdr3_aa: CASRPPGLTPRPNNEQFF
cdr3_nt: TGTGCCAGCAGGCCCCCGGGACTTACCCCTAGGCCAAACAATGAGCAGTTCTTC
v_call: TRBV28
j_call: TRBJ2-1
d_call: NA
clone_size: NA

cdr3_aa: CASSFGSSSYNEQFF
cdr3_nt: TGTGCCAGCAGCTTCGGGTCCAGCAGCTACAATGAGCAGTTCTTC
v_call: TRBV5-6
j_call: TRBJ2-1
d_call: NA
clone_size: NA

cdr3_aa: CASQTGYNEQFF
cdr3_nt: TGTGCCAGTCAAACGGGGTACAATGAGCAGTTCTTC
v_call: TRBV19
j_call: TRBJ2-1
d_call: NA
clone_size: NA

cdr3_aa: CASSEAPLRAGGYTF
cdr3_nt: TGTGCCAGCAGTGAAGCCCCCTTGCGGGCTGGGGGCTACACCTTC
v_call: TRBV2
j_call: TRBJ1-2
d_call: NA
clone_size: NA

cdr3_aa: CSVDLTSGNTGELFF
cdr3_nt: TGCAGCGTAGACTTGACTAGCGGCAACACCGGGGAGCTGTTTTTT
v_call: TRBV29-1
j_call: TRBJ2-2
d_call: TRBD2
clone_size: NA

cdr3_aa: CASTGLSRDSNGYTF
cdr3_nt: TGTGCCAGTACCGGACTATCTCGGGACAGCAATGGCTACACCTTC
v_call: TRBV19
j_call: TRBJ1-2
d_call: TRBD1
clone_size: NA

cdr3_aa: CASRGLAGTSQYF
cdr3_nt: TGTGCCAGCAGAGGACTAGCGGGCACCTCTCAGTATTTT
v_call: TRBV2
j_call: TRBJ2-3
d_call: TRBD2
clone_size: NA

cdr3_aa: CASSPRGPNQPQHF
cdr3_nt: TGCGCCAGCAGCCCTAGGGGTCCCAATCAGCCCCAGCATTTT
v_call: TRBV4-1
j_call: TRBJ1-5
d_call: NA
clone_size: NA

cdr3_aa: CSVGDSYNEQFF
cdr3_nt: TGCAGCGTTGGGGACTCCTACAATGAGCAGTTCTTC
v_call: TRBV29-1
j_call: TRBJ2-1
d_call: NA
clone_size: NA

cdr3_aa: CASSLRAGSPLHF
cdr3_nt: TGTGCCAGCAGTTTAAGAGCCGGATCACCCCTCCACTTT
v_call: TRBV12-3/TRBV12-4
j_call: TRBJ1-6
d_call: NA
clone_size: once

cdr3_aa: CASSFDLNYGYTF
cdr3_nt: TGTGCCAGCAGCTTTGATCTTAACTATGGCTACACCTTC
v_call: TRBV7-2
j_call: TRBJ1-2
d_call: NA
clone_size: NA

cdr3_aa: CASLWGSEAFF
cdr3_nt: TGTGCCAGTCTTTGGGGGTCTGAAGCTTTCTTT
v_call: TRBV19
j_call: TRBJ1-1
d_call: NA
clone_size: NA

cdr3_aa: CASSWGTGRNGYTF
cdr3_nt: TGTGCCAGTAGTTGGGGGACAGGGAGAAATGGCTACACCTTC
v_call: TRBV19
j_call: TRBJ1-2
d_call: TRBD1
clone_size: once